These 32 T cell receptor beta chains share one sample of origin, sequenced in a study of immune evolution from preneoplasia to lung adenocarcinoma. The assay was immunoSEQ multiplex PCR, and TCRdb's table has in-frame clones only and misses some. The sample has about 8,000 clones, 75% to 85% seen once. Sequenced: FFPE adjacent normal lung tissue. The source is a person aged 70 to 79 with lung adenocarcinoma.

This clone is a singleton in its sample. The chain employs TRBV5-4 and TRBJ2-1, with D perhaps matching TRBD1 (6 bases). Looked up from germline, CDR1 is SGHNT and CDR2 is YYREEE (reference sequence). V was clipped by 5 bases and J by 13 bases, with 16 bases between them. The CDR3 runs 12 residues. CDR3 bases: TGTGCCAGCAGTCCTGGACAGTTGGGACAGTTCTTC. Translation: CASSPGQLGQFF.

The chain carries TRBV9 and TRBJ2-5; TRBD1 is a possible D gene (7 bases). Trimming left V 3 bases short and J 4 bases short, with 16 bases between. The germline CDR1 and CDR2 sequences are SGDLS and YYNGEE. The CDR3 covers 15 residues. The CDR3, as DNA: TGTGCCAGCAGCGGAGGGGCAGGGGGGCTAGAGACCCAGTACTTC. It is translated as CASSGGAGGLETQYF.

This chain links TRBV6-1 with TRBJ1-5, with a tentative D call TRBD1 (6 bases). Germline CDR1 reads MNHNS; CDR2 reads SASEGT. The CDR3 runs 14 residues. V was cut by 7 bases and J by 0 bases, with 10 bases left in between. CDR3 protein: CASKRGGSNQPQHF. Here the CDR3 DNA reads TGTGCCAGCAAGAGAGGGGGTAGCAATCAGCCCCAGCATTTT.

This chain uses TRBV5-4 with TRBJ1-6; 10 nucleotides match TRBD1. V lost 4 bases, J lost 9 bases, and 4 bases stayed unmatched. This CDR3 region has 14 residues. Germline V gene data show CDR1 as SGHNT and CDR2 as YYREEE (reference sequence). CDR3 nucleotides: TGTGCCAGCAGCCTTGACAGGGGGCGTTCACCCCTCCACTTT. Its protein product is CASSLDRGRSPLHF.

V usage is TRBV27 and J usage is TRBJ1-2; no definite D call. Trimming removed 6 bases at V and 4 bases at J, with 15 bases between. In germline, CDR1 is MNHEY, CDR2 SMNVEV (reference sequence). This CDR3 has 14 residues. CDR3 sequence (DNA): TGTGCCAGCAGCCCAGGTCAAAGTCGCTATGGCTACACCTTC. It codes for CASSPGQSRYGYTF.

The genes are TRBV28 and TRBJ1-2; maybe TRBD1 (6 bases). Germline lookup yields CDR1 MDHEN and CDR2 SYDVKM. With 6 bases removed from V and 6 bases from J, the gap between germline ends came to 14 bases. The length of the CDR3 is 13 residues. CDR3 loop: CASREQGEDGYTF. The CDR3 region has the DNA TGTGCCAGCAGGGAACAGGGAGAGGATGGCTACACCTTC.

This clone has a handful of counts. The chain combines TRBV28 with TRBJ2-2; maybe TRBD2 (5 bases). The CDR3 extends over 16 amino acids. Germline V gene data show CDR1 as MDHEN and CDR2 as SYDVKM. V was shortened by 4 bases and J by 3 bases, with 15 bases between the two germline ends. CDR3 nucleotide sequence: TGTGCCAGCAGTTCAAAATTCGGGGTTTACACCGGGGAGCTGTTTTTT. Translation: CASSSKFGVYTGELFF.

V gene TRBV9 combines with J gene TRBJ2-1; D not certain. The CDR3 spans 15 residues. Trimming stripped 0 bases from V and 2 bases from J, with 9 bases between. Germline V gene data show CDR1 as SGDLS and CDR2 as YYNGEE. CDR3 coding DNA: TGTGCCAGCAGCGTAGACGGGTTGCCCTACAATGAGCAGTTCTTC. Translation: CASSVDGLPYNEQFF.

The chain recombines TRBV2 with TRBJ1-2; D unclear. The CDR3 consists of 13 residues. The germline V gene has CDR1 SNHLY and CDR2 FYNNEI. V lost 3 bases and J 5 bases, leaving 10 bases between the germline ends. The CDR3 DNA reads TGTGCCAGCAGTGAGGAGGGCTATTATGGCTACACCTTC. It is translated as CASSEEGYYGYTF.

The V call is TRBV4-2, the J call TRBJ2-2; tentatively, D is TRBD2 (5 bases). The CDR3 is 15 residues long. Germline CDR1 is LGHNA and CDR2 is YNFKEQ. The ends were cut back, 5 bases at V and 0 bases at J, with 10 bases in the middle. The CDR3: CASSLTGSNTGELFF. CDR3 DNA sequence: TGTGCCAGCAGCTTGACGGGGTCGAACACCGGGGAGCTGTTTTTT.

This clone was observed a few times. The chain employs TRBV30 and TRBJ1-5; 10 nucleotides match TRBD1. Per the germline V gene, CDR1 is GTSNPN and CDR2 is SVGIG (reference sequence). J lost 0 bases, V lost 1 base, and 6 bases had no gene match. The CDR3 has 17 amino acids. Written as DNA, the CDR3 is TGTGCCTGGAGTGCGGACAGGGGGACATATAGCAATCAGCCCCAGCATTTT. Translation: CAWSADRGTYSNQPQHF.

This chain uses TRBV5-1 with TRBJ2-3, with D possibly matching TRBD1 (6 bases). The V and J ends lost 4 bases and 2 bases respectively, with 14 bases between them. The germline CDR1 and CDR2 sequences are SGHRS and YFSETQ. This CDR3 is built from 15 residues. The CDR3 nucleotides read TGCGCCAGCAGCCAGCTACAGGGAACCACAGATACGCAGTATTTT. Its protein product is CASSQLQGTTDTQYF.

V and J are TRBV11-1 and TRBJ2-7; 10 nucleotides agree with TRBD2. Germline lookup yields CDR1 SGHAT and CDR2 FQDESV (reference sequence). The CDR3 loop spans 15 amino acids. The ends lost 3 bases at V and 3 bases at J; junction bases unmatched: 5. CDR3 region: CASSLGGTSDYEQYF. CDR3 nucleotides: TGTGCCAGCAGCTTGGGGGGGACTAGCGACTACGAGCAGTACTTC.

V is TRBV28 and J is TRBJ2-5; the match to TRBD1 covers 7 bases. The germline V gene encodes CDR1 MDHEN and CDR2 SYDVKM. This CDR3 comprises 15 residues. V was clipped by 6 bases and J by 1 base; unmatched bases: 8. This CDR3 is CASRYTGARQETQYF. The DNA for the CDR3 is TGTGCCAGCAGATATACAGGGGCCCGCCAAGAGACCCAGTACTTC.

The genes are TRBV25-1 and TRBJ1-1; no definite D call. This CDR3 is built from 14 residues. Germline assignment: CDR1 MGHDK and CDR2 SYGVNS. With 8 bases removed from V and 1 base from J, the gap between germline ends came to 14 bases. The CDR3 nucleotides are TGTGCCAGCTCGGTGGGGTCTGGGAACACTGAAGCTTTCTTT. Its translation: CASSVGSGNTEAFF.

A remark on this clone: The sample has other DNA sequences that encode this CDR3 too. This sequence joins TRBV28 and TRBJ2-7; perhaps TRBD2 as D (5 bases). Trimming pared 2 bases from V and 7 bases from J, leaving 9 bases between. The CDR3 length is 12 residues. From germline, CDR1 is MDHEN and CDR2 SYDVKM. The CDR3 spells CASSLGGGEQYF. CDR3 coding DNA: TGTGCCAGCAGTTTAGGAGGTGGTGAGCAGTACTTC.

The V and J genes are TRBV7-3 and TRBJ1-1, with D hard to call. This CDR3 spans 13 amino acids. Per the germline V gene, CDR1 is SGHTA and CDR2 is FQGTGA. Trimming took off 5 bases at V and 2 bases at J, with 9 bases between the two ends. The CDR3 DNA reads as TGTGCCAGCAGCCAAGGACCAAACACTGAAGCTTTCTTT. Translated, it gives CASSQGPNTEAFF.

This sequence joins TRBV29-1 and TRBJ2-3; maybe TRBD1 (5 bases). This CDR3 contains 13 residues. From germline, CDR1 is SQVTM and CDR2 ANQGSEA. Trimming stripped 7 bases from V and 2 bases from J, with 13 bases between. The CDR3 region is CSGRAQDTDTQYF. DNA for the CDR3: TGCAGCGGACGCGCACAGGACACAGATACGCAGTATTTT.

There are a few counts of this clone. The genes are TRBV30 and TRBJ1-1; D unresolved. Germline CDR1 reads GTSNPN; CDR2 reads SVGIG (reference sequence). There are 11 residues in the CDR3. V was clipped by 3 bases and J by 10 bases, with 12 bases between them. In DNA form, the CDR3 reads TGTGCCTGGAGCCGAGACCCCGGAGCTTTCTTT. Protein: CAWSRDPGAFF. Full variable domain (missing parts from reference TRBV30 and TRBJ1-1): SQTIHQWPATLVQPVGSPLSLECTVEGTSNPNLYWYRQAAGRGLQLLFYSVGIGQISSEVPQNLSASRPQDRQFILSSKKLLLSDSGFYLCAWSRDPGAFFGQGTRLTVV.

This rearrangement joins TRBV19 to TRBJ1-5; 8 bases line up with TRBD1. In germline, CDR1 is LNHDA, CDR2 SQIVND (reference sequence). The CDR3 length is 13 residues. J lost 7 bases, V lost 5 bases, and 4 bases had no gene match. This chain's CDR3 is CASSSGGRQPQHF. The CDR3 DNA sequence: TGTGCCAGTAGTTCAGGGGGCAGGCAGCCCCAGCATTTT.

This sequence joins TRBV27 and TRBJ2-7; D not resolved. Looked up from germline, CDR1 is MNHEY and CDR2 is SMNVEV (reference sequence). V was cut by 4 bases and J by 3 bases, with 31 bases left in between. The CDR3 has 20 amino acids. The CDR3 DNA reads TGTGCCAGCAGTTACATCCCCGGCTGTCGCCTCGCCTACTCCCACTACGAGCAGTACTTC. Its translation: CASSYIPGCRLAYSHYEQYF.

This clone was picked up a small number of times. The chain employs TRBV19 and TRBJ2-2; D is undetermined. Trimming removed 3 bases from V and 5 bases from J, with 13 bases in between. CDR3 length: 15 amino acids. CDR1 is LNHDA, CDR2 SQIVND, per germline (reference sequence). CDR3 amino acids: CASSIYGLGTGELFF. CDR3 DNA sequence: TGTGCCAGTAGTATTTACGGCTTGGGGACCGGGGAGCTGTTTTTT.

The V gene is TRBV29-1, the J gene TRBJ2-3; 7 bases map to TRBD2. The CDR3 is 16 residues long. Germline CDR1 is SQVTM and CDR2 is ANQGSEA. V lost 3 bases to trimming and J lost 2 bases; unmatched junction nucleotides: 11. CDR3 region: CSVDSRASGNTDTQYF. CDR3 DNA sequence: TGCAGCGTTGACTCCCGTGCTAGCGGCAACACAGATACGCAGTATTTT.

The genes are TRBV7-9 and TRBJ2-7; D ambiguous. The CDR3 is 12 residues long. In germline, CDR1 is SEHNR, CDR2 FQNEAQ (reference sequence). V lost 5 bases to trimming and J lost 3 bases, with 8 bases between them. The CDR3 is CASSVESYEQYF. CDR3 sequence (DNA): TGTGCCAGCAGCGTGGAGAGCTACGAGCAGTACTTC.

The chain carries TRBV11-2 and TRBJ2-7; 7 bases are a match to TRBD1. Per the germline V gene, CDR1 is SGHAT and CDR2 is FQNNGV. This CDR3 comprises 15 residues. The V gene end was trimmed by 5 bases and the J gene end by 5 bases; junction bases not matched to a gene: 12. The DNA of the CDR3 is TGTGCCAGCAGCCTCGATGGACAGGTTGGCCACGAGCAGTACTTC. Encoded protein: CASSLDGQVGHEQYF.

The chain links TRBV28 to TRBJ1-1; possibly TRBD1 for D (6 bases). The CDR3 extends over 17 amino acids. Trimming took off 5 bases at V and 1 base at J, with 20 bases between the two ends. Germline V gene data show CDR1 as MDHEN and CDR2 as SYDVKM. DNA of the CDR3: TGTGCCAGCAGTCCCGGTTGGACAGCGCGTAGGAACACTGAAGCTTTCTTT. Its protein product is CASSPGWTARRNTEAFF. Based on the CDR3 plus reference TRBV28 and TRBJ1-1, the full variable domain is DVKVTQSSRYLVKRTGEKVFLECVQDMDHENMFWYRQDPGLGLRLIYFSYDVKMKEKGDIPEGYSVSREKKERFSLILESASTNQTSMYLCASSPGWTARRNTEAFFGQGTRLTVV.

The V call is TRBV27, the J call TRBJ1-3; D is uncertain. The V gene lost 2 bases and the J gene lost 4 bases, with 18 bases spanning the gap. Germline values: CDR1 MNHEY, CDR2 SMNVEV (reference sequence). This CDR3 has 17 residues. The CDR3 loop reads CASSLVWDEPFGNTIYF. DNA for the CDR3: TGTGCCAGCAGTTTAGTGTGGGATGAGCCTTTCGGAAACACCATATATTTT.

This clone showed up just once. This chain links TRBV7-2 with TRBJ2-5; D uncertain. The CDR3 contains 12 residues. Germline CDR1 reads SGHTA; CDR2 reads FQGNSA. The V gene lost 3 bases and the J gene lost 4 bases, with 6 bases spanning the gap. The CDR3 nucleotides read TGTGCCAGCAGCTTGCCGGGAGAGACCCAGTACTTC. Protein: CASSLPGETQYF.

This clone was seen more than once but under ten times. The V gene is TRBV6-1, the J gene TRBJ1-1, with D uncertain. V was cut by 1 base and J by 1 base, with 7 bases left in between. The CDR3 has 14 amino acids. Germline V gene data show CDR1 as MNHNS and CDR2 as SASEGT. CDR3: CASSEVFRNTEAFF. In DNA, the CDR3 is TGTGCCAGCAGTGAAGTGTTCAGGAACACTGAAGCTTTCTTT.

The V and J genes are TRBV29-1 and TRBJ2-5, with a tentative D call TRBD2 (6 bases). Germline loops: CDR1 SQVTM, CDR2 ANQGSEA. This CDR3 region has 13 residues. Trimming removed 5 bases at V and 4 bases at J, with 14 bases between. Here the CDR3 DNA reads TGCAGCGTTACCCCCGGGGGAGGAGAGACCCAGTACTTC. Translation gives CSVTPGGGETQYF.

This clone was detected once. The chain joins TRBV2 to TRBJ2-1; D gene uncertain. CDR1 and CDR2 (germline): SNHLY, FYNNEI. Trimming cost V 3 bases and J 4 bases, with 13 bases left between them. The CDR3 loop spans 15 amino acids. For the CDR3, the DNA is TGTGCCAGCAGTGAGCGATTCAGCTCTTACAATGAGCAGTTCTTC. This encodes CASSERFSSYNEQFF.

This chain joins TRBV1 and TRBJ1-2; TRBD1, the D gene given by the table, was not confirmed from the DNA. TRBV1 represents a pseudogene. This CDR3 has 14 residues. The DNA of the CDR3 is TGCACCAGCAGCCAATGGCAAGCTAACTATGGCTACACCTTC. Translating it yields CTSSQWQANYGYTF.